This TCR beta chain came from a study of blood T cell repertoires in COVID-19. Study details: Samples taken during acute and convalescent COVID-19 were collected in the United States, Italy and Spain. Sources were T cells, B-cell-depleted T cells, or PBMCs; the material itself was cDNA or gDNA.

In the authors' methods: Scientists estimated how many nucleated cells there were by amplifying reference gene primers. Profiling relied on immunoSEQ multiplex PCR, and the TCRdb table lists in-frame clones only, not all of them. D and trimming come from the DNA, and the V and J calls and clone size come from that table. The sample has some 150,000 clones; approximately 86% are singletons. Per germline, CDR1 LGHNA and CDR2 YNFKEQ. V trimming: 0 bases; J trimming: 1 base; junction bases outside the gene matches: 5. CDR3 length: 16 residues. The material sequenced was peripheral blood. The chain uses TRBV4-2 and TRBJ1-1; TRBD1 matches 7 bases. The sequence derives from a woman between 40 and 50 years old with active or convalescent COVID-19. Written as DNA, the CDR3 is TGTGCCAGCAGCCAAGATCCGGGACAGAGGAACACTGAAGCTTTCTTT. This translates into CASSQDPGQRNTEAFF.